This record looks at one T cell receptor (beta chain) sequence and its context. Its matching antigen is unknown. Preparation of the TCRbeta library involved a method that used unique molecular identifiers. TCRdb fed the PCR reads into MiXCR, producing one record per CDR3 protein. Here the sample spans hundreds of thousands of distinct CDR3 sequences, 24% being singletons. These data come from a study of T-cell reconstitution after alpha-beta-depleted transplantation in children. The study's findings and limits: After transplant, at about two months, alpha-beta T cells were reportedly derived from several hundred expanded graft clones. In some patients, recipient T cells and intrathymic progenitors surviving conditioning explained high day-60 diversity. At one year after transplant, newly produced T cells mostly accounted for T-cell counts and diversity.

This CDR3 is built from 15 residues. CDR1 and CDR2 from the germline V gene are DFQATT and SNEGSKA (reference sequence). V shed 8 bases and J 6 bases; nucleotides not matched to a gene: 11. The material was PBMCs, mostly from graft donor cells, obtained 360 days after TCRalphabeta/CD19-depleted stem cell transplant. V is TRBV20-1 and J is TRBJ2-2, with TRBD2 matching over 11 bases. The source is a female patient younger than 10 who had a stem cell transplant for congenital amegakaryocytic thrombocytopenia, so the T cells may come from the graft donor. As DNA, the CDR3 is TGCAGTACACTCCCCCTAGCGGGAGGTGCCGGGGAGCTGTTTTTT. Protein sequence: CSTLPLAGGAGELFF.